These T cell receptor beta chains were read from a single sample in a study of CD8+CD57+ T cells in acquired aplastic anemia. Each CDR3 protein gets one entry after TCRdb re-called the reads with MiXCR. The sample has approximately 380,000 distinct CDR3 sequences, 65% to 75% seen once; the top ten hold around 4%. The material sequenced was sorted CD4+, CD8+, or CD8+CD57+ T cells (not recorded which) from PBMCs. These receptor sequences come from a human donor in good health, serving as a control. The CDR3 runs from the conserved cysteine through the conserved F or W. D genes are given only for firm matches. Clone size appears in some rows only: once, few, many, or a class for an expanded clone.

>TRBJ2-3|TRBV11-3|NA|NA
TGTGCCAGCAGCTTGGACCGGGAAATTAGCACAGATACGCAGTATTTT
CASSLDREISTDTQYF
>TRBJ2-1|TRBV7-2|NA|NA
TGTGCCAGCAGCTCAGGGACCCCTGCAGGGCTGACCCCGAATGAGCAGTTCTTC
CASSSGTPAGLTPNEQFF
>TRBJ2-7|TRBV15|TRBD1|few
TGTGCCACCAGCCTAGACAGGGCCCACGAGCAGTACTTC
CATSLDRAHEQYF
>TRBJ2-3|TRBV25-1|TRBD2|NA
TGTGCCAGCAGCTTTAGCGGGGCAGATACGCAGTATTTT
CASSFSGADTQYF
>TRBJ2-2|TRBV7-9|NA|once
TGTGCCAGCAGCCCTATCAGGGGCCAATCCGGAGAGCTGTTTTTT
CASSPIRGQSGELFF
>TRBJ1-1|TRBV2|NA|NA
TGTGCCAGCAGTGTGAAAGGGGTGAACAGTGAAGCTTTCTTT
CASSVKGVNSEAFF
>TRBJ1-3|TRBV7-2|NA|few
TGTGCCAGCAGCCTTCTCAGCTCTGGAAACACCATATATTTT
CASSLLSSGNTIYF
>TRBJ2-7|TRBV20-1|NA|many
TGCAGTGCCAACCCCCAGGGGTATTACTACGAGCAGTACTTC
CSANPQGYYYEQYF
>TRBJ2-2|TRBV7-2|TRBD1|NA
TGTGCCCGCAGCGCGACAGGGGGCGCGAACACCGGGGAGCTGTTTTTT
CARSATGGANTGELFF
>TRBJ2-7|TRBV9|NA|once
TGTGCCAGCAGCGTAGGGAGGCTACACCGAGAGGACGAGTACTTC
CASSVGRLHREDEYF
>TRBJ1-2|TRBV7-8|NA|NA
TGTGCCAGCAGCTCAGGAGAGGAAAATTATCGCTACTCCTTC
CASSSGEENYRYSF
>TRBJ1-5|TRBV20-1|NA|NA
TGCAGTGCGGGGGATCCTAACGGCGAGCAGCCCCAGCATTTT
CSAGDPNGEQPQHF
>TRBJ1-4|TRBV11-2|NA|many
TGTGCCAGCAGCTTAGGCGACAGCCTTAATGAAAAACTGTTTTTT
CASSLGDSLNEKLFF
>TRBJ2-7|TRBV20-1|NA|NA
TGCAGTGCCAGAGGAGGGAAGGGCGACACGCAGTACTTC
CSARGGKGDTQYF
>TRBJ1-2|TRBV7-9|NA|NA
TGTGCCAGCAGCGAAGCCGCACCGGCCCTTAAGTATTGCTACACCTTC
CASSEAAPALKYCYTF
>TRBJ2-1|TRBV7-3|NA|once
TGTGCCAGCAGCGGTCTGGGGCCCTATGGGCAGTCCTTC
CASSGLGPYGQSF
>TRBJ2-7|TRBV24-1|NA|few
TGTGCCACCAGTTCATCCGGGGTCTCCTACGAGCAGTACTTC
CATSSSGVSYEQYF
>TRBJ1-6|TRBV6-6|NA|NA
TGTGCCAGCAAATTAAACGGAAGGGTCGGAGGTTCACCCCTCCACTTT
CASKLNGRVGGSPLHF
>TRBJ2-5|TRBV7-8|TRBD1|NA
TGTGCCAGCAGCCAAACAGGGGGACAGTACGAGCAGTACTACTTC
CASSQTGGQYEQYYF
>TRBJ1-5|TRBV6-1|TRBD1|NA
TGTGCCAGCAGTGGGACAGGGCGTCCCCAGCCCCAGCATTTT
CASSGTGRPQPQHF
>TRBJ2-7|TRBV5-6|NA|many
TGTGCCAGCAGCTTGGCCGGGGGTTCCTACGAGCAGTACTTC
CASSLAGGSYEQYF
>TRBJ1-5|TRBV4-1|NA|NA
TGCGCCACCAGCTACGGGACGGGCAATCAGCCCCAGCATTTT
CATSYGTGNQPQHF
>TRBJ2-3|TRBV19|NA|NA
TGTGCCAGTAGTCCCCGGGAGAACGCAGATACGCTGTATTTT
CASSPRENADTLYF
>TRBJ2-7|TRBV7-3|NA|NA
TGTGCCAGCAGGGTAGGGAGGGGGTATTACGAGCAGTACTTC
CASRVGRGYYEQYF
>TRBJ1-2|TRBV6-4|NA|NA
TGTGCCAGCAGTGAGGGGGGCTGGGGCTATACCTTC
CASSEGGWGYTF
>TRBJ1-1|TRBV20-1|NA|NA
TGCAGTGTTACGCAGGGAGCTCTGAACACTTTCTTT
CSVTQGALNTFF
>TRBJ2-1|TRBV12-3/TRBV12-4|NA|NA
TGTGCCAGCAGTTTAAGGCCCGACTCAGGTGAGCAGTTCTTC
CASSLRPDSGEQFF
>TRBJ1-3|TRBV7-2|NA|NA
TGTGCCAGCTGCACGGGTGGGGGTGGGAACAACCAATATTTT
CASCTGGGGNNQYF
>TRBJ1-1|TRBV11-1|NA|NA
TGTGCCAGCAGCTCAAGTGCAAGTCACACTGAAGCTTTCTTT
CASSSSASHTEAFF
>TRBJ2-7|TRBV20-1|NA|NA
TGCAGTGCTAGAGACGCGTCAACTGGAGAGTACGAGCAGTACTTC
CSARDASTGEYEQYF
>TRBJ1-3|TRBV11-2|NA|NA
TGTGCCAGCAGCAATTTGCTGGGACGCAACACCATATATTTT
CASSNLLGRNTIYF
>TRBJ2-7|TRBV29-1|TRBD1|NA
TGCAGCGCTACAACCAGACAGGGTTTCTACGACAAGTACTTC
CSATTRQGFYDKYF
>TRBJ2-1|TRBV9|NA|NA
TGTGCCAGCAGCTTCAGACTAGACTCCTACAATGAGCAGTTCTTC
CASSFRLDSYNEQFF
>TRBJ1-4|TRBV3-1|TRBD1|many
TGTGCCAGCAGCCAAAAGGACAGGGGGAATGAAAAACTGTTTTTT
CASSQKDRGNEKLFF
>TRBJ1-3|TRBV11-3|NA|many
TGTGCCAGCAGCGTAGCTAGGGGGACTTTCTCTGGAAACACCATATATTTT
CASSVARGTFSGNTIYF
>TRBJ2-2|TRBV20-1|NA|many
TGCAGTGCGAACGGGAACACCGGGGAGCTGTTTTTT
CSANGNTGELFF
>TRBJ1-1|TRBV12-3/TRBV12-4|NA|NA
TGTGCCAGCAGTTTCCTTGAAGCTTTCTTT
CASSFLEAFF
>TRBJ2-7|TRBV20-1|NA|NA
TGCAGTGCTAGGGGGCCGGCTGGAGATAAGCAGTACTTC
CSARGPAGDKQYF
>TRBJ2-7|TRBV20-1|NA|NA
TGCAGTGCTGACTCCGGCGCCCTCTATTACTTC
CSADSGALYYF
>TRBJ2-1|TRBV3-1|NA|many
TGTGCCAGCAGCCAAGATCGGACGGGTCGGGGGTTCTTC
CASSQDRTGRGFF
>TRBJ2-7|TRBV9|NA|NA
TGTGCCAGCAGCGTAGACCCGGCAGACGAGCAGTACTTC
CASSVDPADEQYF
>TRBJ2-7|TRBV25-1|TRBD2|NA
TGTGCCAGCAGTGAAGGGGGAGGGAACGAGGGCGAGCAGTACTTC
CASSEGGGNEGEQYF
>TRBJ2-3|TRBV20-1|TRBD1|many
TGCAGTGCCATCTCAGTGAGGGGGCGAAGCACAGATACGCAGTATTTT
CSAISVRGRSTDTQYF
>TRBJ2-2|TRBV11-2|TRBD1|NA
TGTGCCAGCAGCTTAGGAGCGACAGGGCACCCCGGGGAGCTGTTTTTT
CASSLGATGHPGELFF
>TRBJ1-1|TRBV25-1|NA|NA
TGTGCCAGCAGCTTGGGGGGCTTGAGGAACACTGAAGCTTTCTTT
CASSLGGLRNTEAFF
>TRBJ1-1|TRBV7-7|NA|NA
TGTGCTAGCAGCTTCCCCCCGGGGGCCATGAACACTTACGCTTTCTTT
CASSFPPGAMNTYAFF
>TRBJ2-7|TRBV12-3/TRBV12-4|TRBD1|many
TGTGCCAGCAGTTTAAAGGGGGCAGGATACGAGCAGTACTTC
CASSLKGAGYEQYF